This T cell receptor beta chain was sequenced during a study of patients and donors after allogeneic stem cell transplantation. This clonotype has at least ten counts. The CDR3 totals 16 residues. The ends were cut back, 5 bases at V and 0 bases at J, with 16 bases in the middle. TCRdb re-called the RT-PCR reads with MiXCR, one entry per CDR3 protein. Among under 200,000 distinct CDR3 sequences listed, roughly 24% were seen once. This sequence was found in a human donor who was either an allogeneic HSCT recipient or a stem cell or donor lymphocyte infusion donor (not recorded which). It is not recorded whose cells these are; they may come from a transplant donor. Input material: blood, either unsorted or a sorted T cell fraction (not recorded which). V gene TRBV12-3 or TRBV12-4 combines with J gene TRBJ1-1, with a weak D call TRBD1 (5 bases). DNA of the CDR3: TGTGCCAGCAGTCTAGGGCAGGGACCAATGAACACTGAAGCTTTCTTT. It translates to CASSLGQGPMNTEAFF.